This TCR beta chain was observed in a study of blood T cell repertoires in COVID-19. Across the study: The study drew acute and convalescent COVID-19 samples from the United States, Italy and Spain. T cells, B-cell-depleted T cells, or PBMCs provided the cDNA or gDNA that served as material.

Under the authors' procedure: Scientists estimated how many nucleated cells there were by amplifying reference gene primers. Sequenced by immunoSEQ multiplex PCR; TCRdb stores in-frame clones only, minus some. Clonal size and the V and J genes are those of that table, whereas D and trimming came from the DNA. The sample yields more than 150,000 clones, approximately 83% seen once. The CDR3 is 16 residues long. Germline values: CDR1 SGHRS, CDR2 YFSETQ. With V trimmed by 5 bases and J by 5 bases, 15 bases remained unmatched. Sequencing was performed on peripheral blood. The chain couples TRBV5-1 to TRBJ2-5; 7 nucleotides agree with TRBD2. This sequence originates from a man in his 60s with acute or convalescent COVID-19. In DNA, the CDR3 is TGCGCCAGCAGTTTACGGGGAGGGCCGTTAGGGGAGACCCAGTACTTC. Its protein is CASSLRGGPLGETQYF.